The TCR beta chain described here comes from a study of T cells expressing NK-cell markers. Whole-study context: Sorted CD3+CD56-NKG2C+, CD3+CD56+NKG2C+ and CD3+CD56+NKG2C- T cells supplied the TCR beta repertoires.

Germline values: CDR1 SGHRS, CDR2 YFSETQ. The CDR3 length is 13 residues. TCRdb re-called the 5' RACE reads; one entry per CDR3 protein, DNA not given. The sample includes 400,000 to 500,000 distinct CDR3 sequences. What was sequenced was blood T cells: a sorted CD56 or NKG2C T cell subset, CD4+ or CD8+ T cells, or bulk PBMC T cells (not recorded which). The clonotype was recovered from a woman aged 18-70 years in good health. The chain recombines TRBV5-1 with TRBJ1-5. The CDR3: CASSQAPNQPQHF.